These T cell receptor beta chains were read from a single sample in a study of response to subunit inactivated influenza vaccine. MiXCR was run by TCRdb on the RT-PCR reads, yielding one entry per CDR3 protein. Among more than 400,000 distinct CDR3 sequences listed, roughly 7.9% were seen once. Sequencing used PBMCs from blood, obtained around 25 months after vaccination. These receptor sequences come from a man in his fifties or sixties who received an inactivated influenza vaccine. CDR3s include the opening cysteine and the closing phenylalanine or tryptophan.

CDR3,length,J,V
CASSQEFPGSYEQYF,15,TRBJ2-7,TRBV4-3
CSAPGTSGGTGELFF,15,TRBJ2-2,TRBV20-1
CASSFSGGHYEQYF,14,TRBJ2-7,TRBV3-1
CASSRQQGSAADTQYF,16,TRBJ2-3,TRBV10-1
CASTRSADSTDTQYF,15,TRBJ2-3,TRBV6-2/TRBV6-3
CASSQALEETQYF,13,TRBJ2-5,TRBV4-3
CASSLGDWSPYEQYF,15,TRBJ2-7,TRBV5-5
CASSELGRVGYEQYF,15,TRBJ2-7,TRBV6-1
CASSRDFSGESYEQYF,16,TRBJ2-7,TRBV4-3
CATSRRQGPSTDTQYF,16,TRBJ2-3,TRBV15
CSARMRETQYF,11,TRBJ2-5,TRBV20-1
CASSQGHGRSTDTQYF,16,TRBJ2-3,TRBV4-2
CASIPPLGTGRTSTEAFF,18,TRBJ1-1,TRBV28
CASSPRLGLHNEQFF,15,TRBJ2-1,TRBV18
CASSPAGANVLTF,13,TRBJ2-6,TRBV6-1
CAISEMTGVGADTQYF,16,TRBJ2-3,TRBV10-3
CAWRVMGRGPPGELFF,16,TRBJ2-2,TRBV30
CASSLRRVGDEQYF,14,TRBJ2-7,TRBV12-3/TRBV12-4
CSARGGSSGANVLTF,15,TRBJ2-6,TRBV20-1
CASRGQDTGELFF,13,TRBJ2-2,TRBV2
CSARPLAGGDYNEQFF,16,TRBJ2-1,TRBV20-1
CASSPQGRQAYGYTF,15,TRBJ1-2,TRBV18
CSASPASSGSSDTQYF,16,TRBJ2-3,TRBV20-1
CASIWTGLNSGNTIYF,16,TRBJ1-3,TRBV12-3/TRBV12-4
CASSLEGWGDGYTF,14,TRBJ1-2,TRBV7-2
CASSLVPGSGKETQYF,16,TRBJ2-5,TRBV5-1
CASRGTSGITQYF,13,TRBJ2-3,TRBV6-1
CASSLPGSTDTQYF,14,TRBJ2-3,TRBV7-2
CSSEDSSKGDEQFF,14,TRBJ2-1,TRBV29-1
CSAWDKGHYGYTF,13,TRBJ1-2,TRBV20-1
CASSQIRTSGYEQYF,15,TRBJ2-7,TRBV4-3
CASSPGTSGPTGELFF,16,TRBJ2-2,TRBV5-1
CASSQDRTAEAFF,13,TRBJ1-1,TRBV3-1
CSAVPGQNSGNTIYF,15,TRBJ1-3,TRBV29-1
CASSSTGGQETQYF,14,TRBJ2-5,TRBV7-6
CASSFSGGEQFF,12,TRBJ2-1,TRBV5-5
CASSLSARGNQPQHF,15,TRBJ1-5,TRBV12-3/TRBV12-4
CASSYQGRYTF,11,TRBJ1-2,TRBV11-2
CASSERRQGKFF,12,TRBJ2-1,TRBV6-1
CASKTSASYEQYF,13,TRBJ2-7,TRBV6-6
CASSKDGYDSNQPQHF,16,TRBJ1-5,TRBV5-1
CASSLAGQPNQPQHF,15,TRBJ1-5,TRBV5-1
CASTDGEYQPQHF,13,TRBJ1-5,TRBV19
CASSRGQSSYNEQFF,15,TRBJ2-1,TRBV14
CATSGRKSGMTDTQYF,16,TRBJ2-3,TRBV24-1
CSALDLDYRWGNEQFF,16,TRBJ2-1,TRBV20-1
CATSGGGDRGQFF,13,TRBJ2-1,TRBV24-1
CSAKTRGREQYF,12,TRBJ2-7,TRBV20-1
CASGPGTDTQYF,12,TRBJ2-3,TRBV12-3/TRBV12-4